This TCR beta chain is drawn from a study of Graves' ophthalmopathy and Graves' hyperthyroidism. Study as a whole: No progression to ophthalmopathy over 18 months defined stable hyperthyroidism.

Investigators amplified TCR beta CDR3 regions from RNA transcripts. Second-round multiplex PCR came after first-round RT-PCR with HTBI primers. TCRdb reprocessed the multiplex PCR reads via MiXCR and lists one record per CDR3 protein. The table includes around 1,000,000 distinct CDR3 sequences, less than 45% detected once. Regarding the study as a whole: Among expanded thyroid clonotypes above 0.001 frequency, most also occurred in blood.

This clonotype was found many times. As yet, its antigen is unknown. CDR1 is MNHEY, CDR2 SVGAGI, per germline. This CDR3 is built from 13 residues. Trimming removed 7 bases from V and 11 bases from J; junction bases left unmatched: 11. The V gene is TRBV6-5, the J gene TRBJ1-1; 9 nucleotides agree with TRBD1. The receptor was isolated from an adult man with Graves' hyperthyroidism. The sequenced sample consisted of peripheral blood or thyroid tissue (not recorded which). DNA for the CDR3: TGTGCCAGCACCAAGGGGAACAGGGGGCATGCTTTCTTT. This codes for CASTKGNRGHAFF.